The T cell receptor beta chain described here comes from a study of regulatory T cells in long-lasting Graves disease. Findings and caveats of the study: The study found persistent patients shared more public clonotypes (roughly 3,000) than new patients (nearly 1,000).

TCR beta libraries were built with iRepertoire HTBI primers and Arm-PCR of CDR3 regions. Via MiXCR, TCRdb re-called the multiplex PCR reads, giving one row per CDR3 protein. The sample yields about 560,000 distinct CDR3 sequences, about 15% seen once. The time point is: newly diagnosed GD, antithyroid drugs for less than 3 months. Extracted PBMC RNA gave rise to the TCR library. Diagnosing Graves' disease relied on the American Thyroid Association guidelines. In its sample, this clonotype was seen many times. Its antigen is still unknown. V shed 8 bases and J 5 bases; nucleotides not matched to a gene: 20. Looked up from germline, CDR1 is MNHEY and CDR2 is SMNVEV (reference sequence). The CDR3 loop spans 18 amino acids. The same sample was also studied in work on T cells in Graves' hyperthyroidism and ophthalmopathy. From that study: Ophthalmopathy was predicted by the model a median of roughly 6.7 months ahead of onset.

The receptor was isolated from a man aged 18 to 29 with Graves disease. This chain connects TRBV27 to TRBJ1-4, with 7 positions matching TRBD1. Material: peripheral blood mononuclear cells (PBMCs), obtained at new diagnosis, from a patient treated with antithyroid drugs. In nucleotides, the CDR3 is TGTGCCAGCGGCTCCTTCAACGGGGGGGACAGCCAAAATGAAAAACTGTTTTTT. Translation: CASGSFNGGDSQNEKLFF. The full variable domain, rest sourced from reference TRBV27 and TRBJ1-4, is EAQVTQNPRYLITVTGKKLTVTCSQNMNHEYMSWYRQDPGLGLRQIYYSMNVEVTDKGDVPEGYKVSRKEKRNFPLILESPSPNQTSLYFCASGSFNGGDSQNEKLFFGSGTQLSVL.